The clone carrying this TCR beta chain has only a few counts. Its antigen is undetermined. The CDR3 consists of 13 residues. Germline assignment: CDR1 SGDLS and CDR2 YYNGEE. V was clipped by 3 bases and J by 4 bases, with 8 bases between them. The sample comes from a study of CD8 T cells in Susac syndrome. Study information: Among the Susac syndrome patients who underwent sequencing, about six had clinically active disease, while fewer than ten of them were in remission. At the time their blood was drawn, patients with Susac syndrome were either therapy-naive, on corticosteroids (with some of them also receiving intravenous immunoglobulin), or on intravenous immunoglobulin alone. Study observations and caveats: The total CD8+ repertoires yielded 15 to 20 Susac-specific public clones and the CD8+ TEMRA repertoires yielded about five.

It was with random hexamers that roughly 0.5 to 1 ug RNA was reverse transcribed. An immunoSEQ multiplex PCR amplified TCR beta CDR3 over 54 Vbeta and 13 Jbeta. MiXCR, applied by TCRdb to the immunoSEQ multiplex PCR reads, yields one record per CDR3 protein. Of 85,000 to 130,000 distinct CDR3 sequences in the sample, approximately 95% are singletons; the top ten hold over 0.4%. The chain employs TRBV9 and TRBJ1-5; D might be TRBD1 (5 bases). The sequenced sample was CD8+ T cells from PBMCs. The TCR was taken from a human donor with Susac syndrome. CDR3 region: CASSADSNQPQHF. The DNA for the CDR3 is TGTGCCAGCAGCGCTGACAGTAATCAGCCCCAGCATTTT. Full variable domain (remainder filled in from reference TRBV9 and TRBJ1-5): DSGVTQTPKHLITATGQRVTLRCSPRSGDLSVYWYQQSLDQGLQFLIQYYNGEERAKGNILERFSAQQFPDLHSELNLSSLELGDSALYFCASSADSNQPQHFGDGTRLSIL.